One T cell receptor beta chain is described in this entry. This CDR3 contains 15 residues. J lost 3 bases, V lost 1 base, and 5 bases had no gene match. Per germline, CDR1 MGHDK and CDR2 SYGVNS. These data belong to a study of blood T cell repertoires in COVID-19. The table came from immunoSEQ multiplex PCR; TCRdb's copy has only in-frame clones and leaves some out. The table includes some 390,000 clones, around 86% detected once. This TCR derives from a human donor in a cohort sampled during active COVID-19. The specimen sequenced was peripheral blood. The chain has TRBV25-1 and TRBJ2-7, with 8 positions matching TRBD1. CDR3 sequence (DNA): TGTGCCAGCAGTGAATCGACAGGGGTAGACTACGAGCAGTACTTC. Translating gives CASSESTGVDYEQYF.